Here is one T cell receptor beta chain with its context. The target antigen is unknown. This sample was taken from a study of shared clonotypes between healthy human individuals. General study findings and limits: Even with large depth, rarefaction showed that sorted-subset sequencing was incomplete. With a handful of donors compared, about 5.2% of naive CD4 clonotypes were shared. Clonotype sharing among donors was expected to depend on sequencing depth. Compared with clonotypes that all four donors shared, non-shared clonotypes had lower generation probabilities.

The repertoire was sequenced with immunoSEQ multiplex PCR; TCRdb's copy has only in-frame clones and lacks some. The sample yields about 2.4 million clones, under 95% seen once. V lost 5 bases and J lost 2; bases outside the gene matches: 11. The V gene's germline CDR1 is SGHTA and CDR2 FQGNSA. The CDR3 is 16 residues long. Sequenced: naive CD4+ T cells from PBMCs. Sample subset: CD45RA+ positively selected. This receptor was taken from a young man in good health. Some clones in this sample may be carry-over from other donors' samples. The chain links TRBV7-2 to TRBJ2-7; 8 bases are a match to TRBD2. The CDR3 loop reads CASSRISGIGTYEQYF. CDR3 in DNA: TGTGCCAGCAGCCGTATTAGCGGGATAGGAACCTACGAGCAGTACTTC.